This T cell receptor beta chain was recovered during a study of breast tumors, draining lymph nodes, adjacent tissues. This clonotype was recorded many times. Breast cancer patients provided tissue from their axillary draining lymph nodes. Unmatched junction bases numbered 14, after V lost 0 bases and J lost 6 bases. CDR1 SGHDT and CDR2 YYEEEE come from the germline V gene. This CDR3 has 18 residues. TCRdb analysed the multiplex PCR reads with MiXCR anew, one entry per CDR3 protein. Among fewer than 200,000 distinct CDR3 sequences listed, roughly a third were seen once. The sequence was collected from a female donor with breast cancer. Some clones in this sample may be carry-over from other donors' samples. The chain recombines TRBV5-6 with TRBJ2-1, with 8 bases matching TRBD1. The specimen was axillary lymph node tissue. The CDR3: CASSLAMYGDRPFNEQFF. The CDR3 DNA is TGTGCCAGCAGCTTGGCGATGTATGGGGACAGGCCTTTCAATGAGCAGTTCTTC.